Each of the 15 T cell receptor beta chains below was sequenced from the same sample in a study of cytomegalovirus exposure and HLA in healthy donors. The study ran its PCR with 60 Vbeta and 13 Jbeta primers. The method was immunoSEQ multiplex PCR; TCRdb's version includes in-frame clones alone and lacks a portion of them. The data hold 150,000 to 200,000 clones, with roughly 85% observed a single time. The material sequenced was PBMCs. These receptors were taken from a young man in good health and CMV-seropositive.

The chain combines TRBV19 with TRBJ1-3; a possible D gene is TRBD1 (6 bases). The CDR3 has 16 amino acids. Germline loops: CDR1 LNHDA, CDR2 SQIVND (reference sequence). V lost 4 bases and J 0 bases, leaving 13 bases between the germline ends. CDR3 bases: TGTGCCAGTAGTACCGGGACAACGAGCTCTGGAAACACCATATATTTT. This translates into CASSTGTTSSGNTIYF.

The V gene is TRBV4-1, the J gene TRBJ1-1; 9 bases agree with TRBD1. CDR1 MGHRA and CDR2 YSYEKL come from the germline V gene. The CDR3 extends over 13 amino acids. The V gene end was trimmed by 1 base and the J gene end by 12 bases; junction bases not matched to a gene: 6. This CDR3 is CASSQGGGTGTFF. In DNA, the CDR3 is TGCGCCAGCAGCCAAGGCGGGGGGACAGGGACTTTCTTT.

This clone has just a few counts. In DNA form, the CDR3 reads TGTGCCAGTAGTAGGGTGGGACAGTCCACCGGGGAGCTGTTTTTT. This encodes CASSRVGQSTGELFF. The chain recombines TRBV19 with TRBJ2-2, with 7 bases matching TRBD1. The ends lost 4 bases at V and 4 bases at J; junction bases unmatched: 6. Germline V gives CDR1 LNHDA, CDR2 SQIVND (reference sequence). There are 15 residues in the CDR3.

This chain joins TRBV2 and TRBJ2-1; TRBD2 aligns across 8 bases. This CDR3 contains 16 residues. Per germline, CDR1 SNHLY and CDR2 FYNNEI. The J segment lost 2 bases and the V segment lost 5 bases, leaving 8 bases of the junction unmatched. CDR3 nucleotides: TGTGCCAGCAGTACCGGACTAGCAGGTCCCTACAATGAGCAGTTCTTC. Its translation: CASSTGLAGPYNEQFF.

The chain joins TRBV5-5 to TRBJ2-3; no definite D call. Germline V lookup: CDR1 SGHKS, CDR2 YYEKEE (reference sequence). The V and J ends lost 6 bases and 2 bases respectively, with 16 bases between them. The CDR3 consists of 15 residues. CDR3 sequence (DNA): TGTGCCAGCATCCCACGGATAGGAGACACAGATACGCAGTATTTT. Its protein product is CASIPRIGDTDTQYF.

The chain employs TRBV27 and TRBJ1-4; no firm D call. CDR3 length equals 16 residues. The ends were cut back, 3 bases at V and 0 bases at J, with 11 bases in the middle. The germline V gene has CDR1 MNHEY and CDR2 SMNVEV (reference sequence). The CDR3 loop reads CASSLAGTTTNEKLFF. For the CDR3, the DNA is TGTGCCAGCAGTTTGGCGGGCACAACAACTAATGAAAAACTGTTTTTT.

The chain recombines TRBV18 with TRBJ1-5; 9 positions agree with TRBD1. In germline, CDR1 is KGHSH, CDR2 LQKENI. With V trimmed by 3 bases and J by 4 bases, 7 bases remained unmatched. This CDR3 is built from 16 residues. The CDR3 is CASSPFAGQGNQPQHF. For the CDR3, the DNA is TGTGCCAGCTCACCCTTCGCGGGACAGGGTAATCAGCCCCAGCATTTT.

This clone was counted once. The rearrangement links TRBV2 to TRBJ2-7; possibly TRBD1 for D (6 bases). The CDR3 has 14 residues. Germline CDR1 reads SNHLY; CDR2 reads FYNNEI. With 6 bases removed from V and 7 bases from J, the gap between germline ends came to 19 bases. CDR3 bases: TGTGCCAGCAGCTCCTCCTCAGGGGCGGTGGAGCAGTACTTC. It encodes CASSSSSGAVEQYF.

The gene calls are TRBV5-1 and TRBJ2-7; D is possibly TRBD1 (6 bases). V lost 0 bases and J lost 2, with 6 bases in between. CDR1 SGHRS and CDR2 YFSETQ come from the germline V gene. CDR3 length: 13 residues. The CDR3: CASSLEGAYEQYF. The CDR3 coding sequence is TGCGCCAGCAGCTTGGAGGGGGCCTACGAGCAGTACTTC.

V is TRBV30 and J is TRBJ1-6; 7 positions match TRBD1. Germline-derived CDR1 and CDR2 are GTSNPN and SVGIG (reference sequence). J was trimmed by 7 bases and V by 4 bases; bases with no gene match: 19. This CDR3 has 18 residues. CDR3 residues: CAWNKIADREDKNSPLHF. CDR3 nucleotide sequence: TGTGCCTGGAACAAAATCGCTGACAGGGAGGATAAAAATTCACCCCTCCACTTT.

This chain uses TRBV27 with TRBJ2-1; 12 bases are a match to TRBD2. V dropped 3 bases and J dropped 2; count of bases not matched to a gene: 2. Germline CDR1 and CDR2: MNHEY and SMNVEV (reference sequence). The CDR3 extends over 16 amino acids. The CDR3 protein is CASSFRLAGAYNEQFF. Here the CDR3 DNA reads TGTGCCAGCAGTTTTAGACTAGCGGGGGCCTACAATGAGCAGTTCTTC.

This chain links TRBV25-1 with TRBJ1-4, with 7 bases matching TRBD1. Germline V CDR1 and CDR2: MGHDK, SYGVNS. The CDR3 is made up of 18 amino acids. V lost 2 bases and J lost 0; bases outside the gene matches: 9. CDR3 sequence reads: CASSEDDGTASTNEKLFF. The CDR3 coding sequence is TGTGCCAGCAGTGAAGATGACGGGACAGCATCAACTAATGAAAAACTGTTTTTT.

This sequence joins TRBV7-9 and TRBJ1-2; maybe TRBD1 (6 bases). V was shortened by 9 bases and J by 2 bases, with 22 bases between the two germline ends. Germline values: CDR1 SEHNR, CDR2 FQNEAQ (reference sequence). The CDR3 sequence is 16 residues long. CDR3 loop: CARRHSGTTQNYGYTF. In DNA form, the CDR3 reads TGTGCCAGACGCCATTCCGGGACAACGCAAAACTATGGCTACACCTTC.

This chain joins TRBV10-3 and TRBJ2-1, with D possibly matching TRBD2 (7 bases). Germline loops: CDR1 ENHRY, CDR2 SYGVKD. Trimming removed 6 bases at V and 2 bases at J, with 11 bases between. The CDR3 has 14 amino acids. The CDR3 region has the DNA TGTGCCATCAGCCTCGGGGGGCCCTACAATGAGCAGTTCTTC. Amino acid sequence: CAISLGGPYNEQFF.

V usage is TRBV27 and J usage is TRBJ2-7, with 9 bases lining up with TRBD1. The CDR3 is 16 residues long. The ends lost 6 bases at V and 6 bases at J; junction bases unmatched: 15. Germline CDR1 is MNHEY and CDR2 is SMNVEV (reference sequence). The DNA of the CDR3 is TGTGCCAGCAGGCCCCTAGGGGGACAGGGTTTTGTCGAGCAGTACTTC. Its translation is CASRPLGGQGFVEQYF.